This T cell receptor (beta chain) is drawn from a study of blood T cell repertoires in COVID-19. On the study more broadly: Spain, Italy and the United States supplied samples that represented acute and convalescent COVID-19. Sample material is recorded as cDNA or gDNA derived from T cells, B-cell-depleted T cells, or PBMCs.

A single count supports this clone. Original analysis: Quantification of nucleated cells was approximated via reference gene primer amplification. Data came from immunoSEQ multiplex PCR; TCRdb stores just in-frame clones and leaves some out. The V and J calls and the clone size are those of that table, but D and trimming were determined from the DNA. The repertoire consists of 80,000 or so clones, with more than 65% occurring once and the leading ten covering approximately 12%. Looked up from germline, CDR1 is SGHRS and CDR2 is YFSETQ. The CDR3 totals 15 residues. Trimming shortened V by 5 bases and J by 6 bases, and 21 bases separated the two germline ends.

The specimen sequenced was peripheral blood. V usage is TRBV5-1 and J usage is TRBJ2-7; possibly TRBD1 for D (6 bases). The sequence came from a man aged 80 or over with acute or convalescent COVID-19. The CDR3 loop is CASRIITGLAGEQYF. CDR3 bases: TGCGCCAGCAGAATCATTACAGGGCTCGCTGGCGAGCAGTACTTC.